This T cell receptor beta chain was recorded in a study of T cells in localized non-small cell lung cancer. Using immunoSEQ multiplex PCR, the repertoire was profiled, and TCRdb retains in-frame clones only, with some absent. In the table there are about 1,000 clones, 30% to 35% of which are singletons. Study observations and caveats: Across samples, adjacent lung featured a median roughly 61 of the top 100 tumor clones. Heterogeneity stays possible, as sequencing covered only one tumor region.

This clone was picked up a small number of times. The antigen is not known. The TCR was taken from a female donor over 55 with stage I lung adenocarcinoma. The sequences come from normal lung tissue next to the tumor, collected before any cancer treatment.

Here the CDR3 reads CASSVLVRGRRTDTQYF. CDR3 nucleotides: TGTGCCAGCAGCGTACTTGTCCGCGGGAGGCGCACAGATACGCAGTATTTT. The V and J genes are TRBV9 and TRBJ2-3; TRBD2 aligns across 8 bases. The germline CDR1 and CDR2 sequences are SGDLS and YYNGEE. Germline trimming cut 1 base from V and 1 base from J; bases unmatched to any gene: 8. This CDR3 has 17 amino acids.